This T cell receptor beta chain was sequenced during a study of blood T cell repertoires in COVID-19. Authors' processing steps: From reference gene primer amplification, estimates of nucleated cell counts were derived. Only in-frame clones appear in the TCRdb table, and some are missing; sequencing was by immunoSEQ multiplex PCR. V and J calls and clone size follow that table, whereas D and trimming were derived from the DNA. This sample yields around 130,000 clones, of which around 84% are seen a single time; roughly 17% belongs to the top ten. The CDR3 consists of 19 residues. With 0 bases removed from V and 1 base from J, the gap between germline ends came to 19 bases. CDR1 and CDR2 from the germline V gene are SGDLS and YYNGEE.

The source material was peripheral blood. The sequence derives from an elderly woman with acute or convalescent COVID-19. V gene TRBV9 combines with J gene TRBJ2-2, with D perhaps TRBD2 (5 bases). CDR3 in amino acids: CASSVALSPRTVNTGELFF. CDR3 bases: TGTGCCAGCAGCGTAGCTCTCTCCCCTAGGACTGTGAACACCGGGGAGCTGTTTTTT.